Following are 24 T cell receptor beta chains from one sample sequenced in a study of blood T cell repertoires in COVID-19. Using immunoSEQ multiplex PCR, the repertoire was profiled, and TCRdb retains in-frame clones only, with some absent. The table records hundreds of thousands of clones, around 87% of them present only once. Sequencing was performed on PBMCs or T cells enriched from blood (not recorded which). These receptors originate from a middle-aged man in a cohort exposed to, infected with or recovered from COVID-19 (not recorded which).

V usage is TRBV27 and J usage is TRBJ1-4; tentative D call: TRBD1 (5 bases). The germline V and J ends were trimmed by 3 bases and 7 bases, with 15 bases remaining between them. This CDR3 is 15 amino acids long. The germline gives CDR1 MNHEY, CDR2 SMNVEV (reference sequence). Here the CDR3 DNA reads TGTGCCAGCAGTTTCCAGGGAGGTTTGGGTGAAAAACTGTTTTTT. Translation: CASSFQGGLGEKLFF.

This chain connects TRBV24-1 to TRBJ2-3; D possibly corresponds to TRBD1 (6 bases). Trimming cost V 3 bases and J 3 bases, with 9 bases left between them. This CDR3 has 14 residues. The germline V gene has CDR1 KGHDR and CDR2 SFDVKD. Here the CDR3 DNA reads TGTGCCACCAGTGATGCTACAGGGACAGATACGCAGTATTTT. Protein sequence: CATSDATGTDTQYF.

This sequence joins TRBV21-1 and TRBJ1-2; TRBD1 is the table's D call and was not checked against the DNA. TRBV21-1 represents a pseudogene. The CDR3 has 16 residues. CDR3 loop: CASSKHIPDRGKGYTF. The CDR3 DNA is TGTGCCAGCAGCAAGCACATCCCTGACAGGGGAAAGGGCTACACCTTC.

V gene TRBV3-1 (or the pseudogene TRBV3-2) combines with J gene TRBJ1-1; 7 bases map to TRBD1. In germline, CDR1 is LGHDT, CDR2 YNNKEL (reference sequence). The junction had 10 bases not matched to a gene; V was cut back by 4 bases and J by 5 bases. This CDR3 has 15 amino acids. CDR3 DNA sequence: TGTGCCAGCAGCCCCACGACAGGGAGAGGAACTGAAGCTTTCTTT. It yields the protein CASSPTTGRGTEAFF.

The chain couples TRBV5-4 to TRBJ2-1, with 7 bases lining up with TRBD2. J lost 4 bases, V lost 4 bases, and 5 bases had no gene match. The CDR3 spans 14 residues. The germline V gene encodes CDR1 SGHNT and CDR2 YYREEE (reference sequence). This CDR3 is CASSQSGKYNEQFF. The CDR3 DNA sequence: TGTGCCAGCAGCCAAAGCGGGAAATACAATGAGCAGTTCTTC.

The V gene is TRBV7-9, the J gene TRBJ2-1; 7 nucleotides agree with TRBD2. The CDR3 covers 14 residues. V shed 4 bases and J 6 bases; nucleotides not matched to a gene: 6. Germline V gene sequence: CDR1 SEHNR, CDR2 FQNEAQ (reference sequence). CDR3 sequence reads: CASSSGRGGNEQFF. CDR3 coding DNA: TGTGCCAGCAGCTCTGGGAGGGGAGGCAATGAGCAGTTCTTC.

The chain recombines TRBV11-2 with TRBJ2-3; D may be TRBD1 (5 bases). This CDR3 is 16 amino acids long. The V and J ends lost 7 bases and 3 bases respectively, with 20 bases between them. Germline loops: CDR1 SGHAT, CDR2 FQNNGV. CDR3 amino acids: CASTTVVWGGTDTQYF. CDR3 nucleotides: TGTGCCAGCACCACTGTAGTCTGGGGCGGAACAGATACGCAGTATTTT.

This chain joins TRBV6-9 and TRBJ1-3, with 7 bases that match TRBD1. J gave up 0 bases and V 2 bases, and 4 bases lay outside the gene matches. CDR3 length: 16 amino acids. Germline assignment: CDR1 MNHGY and CDR2 SVAAGI. The CDR3 sequence: CASSYRGQHSGNTIYF. For the CDR3, the DNA is TGTGCCAGCAGTTATAGGGGACAGCACTCTGGAAACACCATATATTTT.

The rearrangement joins TRBV9 to TRBJ2-7, with TRBD2 matching 10 bases. Germline loops: CDR1 SGDLS, CDR2 YYNGEE. The junction had 4 bases not matched to a gene; V was cut back by 4 bases and J by 3 bases. The CDR3 runs 14 residues. Written as DNA, the CDR3 is TGTGCCAGCAGCCCCGGGACTAGCGACTACGAGCAGTACTTC. It specifies CASSPGTSDYEQYF.

J is TRBJ2-7 and V is TRBV10-3, with 9 bases that match TRBD1. The germline V gene has CDR1 ENHRY and CDR2 SYGVKD. This CDR3 has 13 amino acids. Trimming took 5 bases from V and 5 from J; bases not matched to a gene: 4. The CDR3 protein is CAISTTGGDEQYF. The CDR3 DNA reads as TGTGCCATCAGTACAACAGGGGGCGACGAGCAGTACTTC.

The rearrangement links TRBV12-3 or TRBV12-4 to TRBJ2-1, with 9 bases that match TRBD1. V dropped 10 bases and J dropped 2; count of bases not matched to a gene: 3. The CDR3 covers 13 residues. Here the CDR3 DNA reads TGTGCCATTCGACAGGGGGCCTACAATGAGCAGTTCTTC. Its translation is CAIRQGAYNEQFF.

A remark on this clone: Within the sample, other DNA sequences also encode this same CDR3. This chain connects TRBV2 to TRBJ2-7; D call uncertain. V gave up 3 bases and J gave up 3 bases, with 6 bases separating them. CDR3 length equals 12 residues. CDR1 and CDR2 (germline): SNHLY, FYNNEI. The CDR3 bases are TGTGCCAGCAGTGATTTCAGCTACGAGCAGTACTTC. Its translation: CASSDFSYEQYF. The full variable domain, with the rest looked up from reference TRBV2 and TRBJ2-7, is EPEVTQTPSHQVTQMGQEVILRCVPISNHLYFYWYRQILGQKVEFLVSFYNNEISEKSEIFDDQFSVERPDGSNFTLKIRSTKLEDSAMYFCASSDFSYEQYFGPGTRLTVT.

The chain couples TRBV10-3 to TRBJ1-2; D call uncertain. V lost 7 bases and J 6 bases, leaving 12 bases between the germline ends. Germline CDR1 and CDR2: ENHRY and SYGVKD. The CDR3 length is 12 residues. CDR3: CAITQKEDGYTF. The CDR3 nucleotides read TGTGCCATCACCCAGAAAGAGGATGGCTACACCTTC.

The rearrangement uses TRBV10-1 and TRBJ2-2; D is perhaps TRBD1 (5 bases). Germline V gene lookup returns CDR1 WNHNN and CDR2 SYGVQD (reference sequence). V was pared by 3 bases and J by 4 bases, with 9 bases between. The CDR3 runs to 14 residues. CDR3 loop: CASSDDRLTGELFF. The CDR3 DNA follows: TGCGCCAGCAGTGATGACAGACTCACCGGGGAGCTGTTTTTT.

V gene TRBV5-8 combines with J gene TRBJ2-3; no reliable D call. CDR3 length equals 14 residues. From germline, CDR1 is SGHTS and CDR2 YDEGEE. V lost 0 bases, J lost 4 bases, and 9 bases lay in between. In nucleotides, the CDR3 is TGTGCCAGCAGCTTGGTTCCCCTAGCAGATACGCAGTATTTT. Its translation is CASSLVPLADTQYF.

The V and J genes are TRBV19 and TRBJ1-5; D is ambiguous. The V gene lost 0 bases and the J gene lost 0 bases, with 15 bases spanning the gap. The germline V gene encodes CDR1 LNHDA and CDR2 SQIVND (reference sequence). There are 18 residues in the CDR3. The DNA of the CDR3 is TGTGCCAGTAGTATAGATGGGTTTGACACCTATAGCAATCAGCCCCAGCATTTT. Protein: CASSIDGFDTYSNQPQHF.

The chain joins TRBV7-9 to TRBJ1-1; the D gene is possibly TRBD1 (5 bases). With 4 bases removed from V and 10 bases from J, the gap between germline ends came to 13 bases. Germline V gene data show CDR1 as SEHNR and CDR2 as FQNEAQ (reference sequence). The CDR3 has 12 residues. The CDR3 bases are TGTGCCAGCAGCTGGGGCGCGGGGATAGCTTTCTTT. This gives the protein CASSWGAGIAFF.

This clone turned up a few times. The chain uses TRBV18 and TRBJ2-5; 9 bases fit TRBD1. Looked up from germline, CDR1 is KGHSH and CDR2 is LQKENI. Germline trimming cut 0 bases from V and 2 bases from J; bases unmatched to any gene: 4. The CDR3 runs 16 residues. This CDR3 reads CASSPPTGGLQETQYF. For the CDR3, the DNA is TGTGCCAGCTCACCACCGACAGGGGGACTACAAGAGACCCAGTACTTC.

The chain employs TRBV3-1 (or the pseudogene TRBV3-2) and TRBJ2-2; D uncertain. The CDR3 is made up of 14 amino acids. Trimming shortened V by 3 bases and J by 0 bases, and 5 bases separated the two germline ends. CDR1 is LGHDT and CDR2 is YNNKEL in the germline V gene (reference sequence). In DNA form, the CDR3 reads TGTGCCAGCAGCCAGCTAACGAACACCGGGGAGCTGTTTTTT. Protein sequence: CASSQLTNTGELFF.

A note on this clone: This CDR3 is also generated by other DNA sequences in the sample. V usage is TRBV18 and J usage is TRBJ1-2, with 11 bases identical to TRBD1. This CDR3 region has 15 residues. CDR1 and CDR2 from the germline V gene are KGHSH and LQKENI. V trimming: 3 bases; J trimming: 4 bases; junction bases outside the gene matches: 4. CDR3 sequence: CASSPPGTGGYGYTF. The DNA of the CDR3 is TGTGCCAGCTCACCCCCCGGGACAGGGGGCTATGGCTACACCTTC. Supplemented by reference TRBV18 and TRBJ1-2, the full variable domain reads NAGVMQNPRHLVRRRGQEARLRCSPMKGHSHVYWYRQLPEEGLKFMVYLQKENIIDESGMPKERFSAEFPKEGPSILRIQQVVRGDSAAYFCASSPPGTGGYGYTFGSGTRLTVV.

The genes are TRBV6-5 and TRBJ2-2; 8 bases agree with TRBD1. Germline lookup yields CDR1 MNHEY and CDR2 SVGAGI. V was clipped by 1 base and J by 7 bases; unmatched bases: 8. The CDR3 extends over 16 amino acids. CDR3 nucleotide sequence: TGTGCCAGCAGTTACTTTCCAGGGGGCGAGGGCGGGGAGCTGTTTTTT. It specifies CASSYFPGGEGGELFF.

The chain uses TRBV7-6 and TRBJ1-4, with 8 bases matching TRBD1. The ends lost 6 bases at V and 6 bases at J; junction bases unmatched: 12. The CDR3 loop spans 16 amino acids. Per the germline V gene, CDR1 is SGHVS and CDR2 is FNYEAQ. In DNA form, the CDR3 reads TGTGCCAGCAGACGACGTCAGGACAGGGACTATGAAAAACTGTTTTTT. As protein: CASRRRQDRDYEKLFF.

V is TRBV5-4 and J is TRBJ1-2; 8 nucleotides agree with TRBD1. Germline loops: CDR1 SGHNT, CDR2 YYREEE (reference sequence). This CDR3 is 15 amino acids long. V trimming: 2 bases; J trimming: 2 bases; junction bases outside the gene matches: 5. CDR3 residues: CASSFDRGLNYGYTF. The CDR3 coding sequence is TGTGCCAGCAGCTTCGACAGGGGACTCAACTATGGCTACACCTTC.

This clone is a singleton in its sample. The chain couples TRBV19 to TRBJ1-5; the match to TRBD1 covers 9 bases. The CDR3 totals 18 residues. The germline CDR1 and CDR2 sequences are LNHDA and SQIVND (reference sequence). The V segment lost 6 bases and the J segment 0 bases; nucleotides outside the gene matches: 12. Written as DNA, the CDR3 is TGTGCCAGTAGGAGGGGGACAGGGAACGACTATAGCAATCAGCCCCAGCATTTT. Its translation: CASRRGTGNDYSNQPQHF.